These 14 T cell receptor beta chains originate from one sample sequenced in a study of blood T cell repertoires in COVID-19. Sequencing used immunoSEQ multiplex PCR; TCRdb keeps in-frame clones, though not all of them. The sample carries about 50,000 clones, over 75% recorded once. The sequencing sample was made of peripheral blood. These TCRs come from a woman of 80 years or more with COVID-19, enrolled during active disease.

This sequence joins TRBV6-5 and TRBJ2-3; 9 bases are a match to TRBD2. The trim removed 8 bases at V and 4 bases at J, leaving 7 bases unmatched. Germline V lookup: CDR1 MNHEY, CDR2 SVGAGI. The CDR3 runs 14 residues. The CDR3 nucleotides read TGTGCCAGCGGTAGTAGCGGGAGAGCAGATACGCAGTATTTT. This gives the protein CASGSSGRADTQYF.

The gene calls are TRBV29-1 and TRBJ1-2; D is unclear. V was cut by 7 bases and J by 0 bases, with 9 bases left in between. The V gene's germline CDR1 is SQVTM and CDR2 ANQGSEA. The CDR3 covers 12 residues. The CDR3 nucleotides read TGCAGCGGTCAGGTTCCTAACTATGGCTACACCTTC. Translation: CSGQVPNYGYTF. Complete variable domain (other parts from reference TRBV29-1 and TRBJ1-2): SAVISQKPSRDICQRGTSLTIQCQVDSQVTMMFWYRQQPGQSLTLIATANQGSEATYESGFVIDKFPISRPNLTFSTLTVSNMSPEDSSIYLCSGQVPNYGYTFGSGTRLTVV.

The gene calls are TRBV5-1 and TRBJ2-5; 12 nucleotides align to TRBD1. The CDR3 sequence is 15 residues long. J was trimmed by 5 bases and V by 3 bases; bases with no gene match: 5. Germline values: CDR1 SGHRS, CDR2 YFSETQ. The chain's CDR3 is CASSWGDRGPETQYF. The CDR3 region has the DNA TGCGCCAGCAGCTGGGGGGACAGGGGGCCGGAGACCCAGTACTTC.

V usage is TRBV6-5 and J usage is TRBJ1-5; 10 nucleotides line up with TRBD1. This CDR3 is 15 amino acids long. Germline CDR1 is MNHEY and CDR2 is SVGAGI. J was trimmed by 2 bases and V by 6 bases; bases with no gene match: 4. CDR3: CASRTGGMGNQPQHF. The DNA for the CDR3 is TGTGCCAGCAGGACAGGGGGCATGGGCAATCAGCCCCAGCATTTT.

The gene calls are TRBV11-3 and TRBJ1-1, with D hard to call. The length of the CDR3 is 14 residues. Germline V lookup: CDR1 SGHNT, CDR2 YENEEA. V dropped 5 bases and J dropped 3 bases, with 13 bases sitting between them. The CDR3 nucleotides are TGTGCCAGCAGCCCCAGTCGGCAGGACACTGAAGCTTTCTTT. It is translated as CASSPSRQDTEAFF.

The chain combines TRBV2 with TRBJ2-3; D may be TRBD2 (6 bases). The CDR3 loop spans 15 amino acids. CDR1 SNHLY and CDR2 FYNNEI come from the germline V gene. V dropped 3 bases and J dropped 0 bases, with 10 bases sitting between them. The DNA of the CDR3 is TGTGCCAGCAGTGACGGCGGGGCTAGCACAGATACGCAGTATTTT. Encoded protein: CASSDGGASTDTQYF.

The chain recombines TRBV27 with TRBJ1-4, with D unclear. The CDR3 is 14 residues long. V was trimmed by 3 bases and J by 7 bases, leaving 12 bases between them. Germline CDR1 reads MNHEY; CDR2 reads SMNVEV (reference sequence). CDR3 in DNA: TGTGCCAGCAGTTTGGCGGCGACGGGTGAAAAACTGTTTTTT. Translated: CASSLAATGEKLFF.

V usage is TRBV28 and J usage is TRBJ2-6; D is uncertain. Trimming stripped 5 bases from V and 2 bases from J, with 7 bases between. Germline V gene data show CDR1 as MDHEN and CDR2 as SYDVKM. The length of the CDR3 is 14 residues. CDR3 sequence reads: CASSKSTGANVLTF. The CDR3 nucleotides read TGTGCCAGCAGTAAGAGCACTGGGGCCAACGTCCTGACTTTC.

V and J are TRBV5-1 and TRBJ1-2, with a tentative D call TRBD1 (5 bases). The germline CDR1 and CDR2 sequences are SGHRS and YFSETQ. Trimming stripped 0 bases from V and 8 bases from J, with 11 bases between. The CDR3 is 13 amino acids. CDR3 nucleotides: TGCGCCAGCAGCTTGGCAGGGTTGAGCGGCTACACCTTC. It yields the protein CASSLAGLSGYTF.

The chain recombines TRBV7-2 with TRBJ2-5; D may be TRBD2 (6 bases). Germline V CDR1 and CDR2: SGHTA, FQGNSA. The CDR3 consists of 15 residues. V lost 0 bases and J lost 7, with 15 bases in between. CDR3 residues: CASSLASRRVGTQYF. CDR3 DNA sequence: TGTGCCAGCAGCTTAGCGTCACGGAGGGTCGGGACCCAGTACTTC.

The rearrangement uses TRBV28 and TRBJ1-6; maybe TRBD1 (6 bases). This CDR3 comprises 16 residues. Germline assignment: CDR1 MDHEN and CDR2 SYDVKM. V lost 8 bases to trimming and J lost 6 bases, with 20 bases between them. The CDR3 coding sequence is TGTGCCAGCGGAGACTTTAACAGGGTAGTTAATTCACCCCTCCACTTT. It encodes CASGDFNRVVNSPLHF.

V and J are TRBV18 and TRBJ2-3; 8 bases fit TRBD2. CDR3 size: 16 residues. CDR1 and CDR2 (germline): KGHSH, LQKENI. The V and J ends lost 0 bases and 1 base, in that order; junction bases with no gene match: 3. CDR3 protein: CASSPPGLAGTDTQYF. DNA of the CDR3: TGTGCCAGCTCACCACCCGGACTAGCTGGCACAGATACGCAGTATTTT.

CDR3 nucleotide sequence: TGTGCCAGCAGTTTTAGCGGGAGCTCCTACAATGAGCAGTTCTTC. Translated, it gives CASSFSGSSYNEQFF. This chain joins TRBV6-2 or TRBV6-3 and TRBJ2-1, with TRBD2 identical over 9 bases. Germline V gene data show CDR1 as MNHEY and CDR2 as SVGEGT. This CDR3 spans 15 amino acids. The V and J ends lost 4 bases and 0 bases, in that order; junction bases with no gene match: 1.

This chain connects TRBV28 to TRBJ2-7; 8 bases map to TRBD1. The CDR3 is made up of 14 amino acids. In germline, CDR1 is MDHEN, CDR2 SYDVKM. With 1 base clipped from V and 7 bases from J, the junction kept 6 bases outside the gene matches. The CDR3 protein is CASSLSQGAREQYF. The CDR3 DNA follows: TGTGCCAGCAGTTTATCTCAGGGGGCGCGGGAGCAGTACTTC.